This T cell receptor beta chain is from a study of identical twins. With respect to this clonotype: Its antigen is undetermined.

Everyone who gave samples was a healthy Caucasian. The germline V gene has CDR1 KGHSY and CDR2 FQNENV. Trimming pared 0 bases from V and 10 bases from J, leaving 10 bases between. The CDR3 consists of 13 residues. General study points: The study found that models underestimated out-of-frame TCR alpha sharing in monozygotic twins.

Template switching added a universal primer site; cDNA carried unique molecular identifiers. TCRdb called the 5' RACE reads again in MiXCR, with one record for every CDR3 protein. The sample lists about 920,000 distinct CDR3 sequences, around an eighth seen once, with about 1.6% in the top ten. The same sample was also studied in work on yellow fever vaccine responses in identical twins. From that paper: Twins' vaccine T cell response reportedly seemed partly convergent, partly personalized.

This receptor was taken from a woman in her late teens or twenties in good health. The chain carries TRBV16 and TRBJ2-1, with unresolved D. The material sequenced was PBMCs. The CDR3 DNA reads TGTGCCAGCAGCCAATCTTTGACGGTAGAGCAGTTCTTC. Translated: CASSQSLTVEQFF.